These 26 T cell receptor beta chains were sequenced from one sample in a study of T-cell reconstitution after alpha-beta-depleted transplantation in children. Unique molecular identifiers were used to barcode this TCRbeta library. Each CDR3 protein gets one entry after TCRdb re-called the PCR reads with MiXCR. The table records about 310,000 distinct CDR3 sequences, around 20% of them present only once. Sequenced material: PBMCs, mostly from graft donor cells, taken 180 days after TCRalphabeta/CD19-depleted stem cell transplant. These receptors originate from a male patient younger than 18 who had a stem cell transplant for acute lymphoblastic leukemia, so the T cells may come from the graft donor.

The V call is TRBV29-1, the J call TRBJ2-2; D remains unclear. Trimming pared 4 bases from V and 1 base from J, leaving 13 bases between. Germline V gene data show CDR1 as SQVTM and CDR2 as ANQGSEA. The CDR3 loop spans 15 amino acids. This CDR3 reads CSVAMNTGNTGELFF. The CDR3, as DNA: TGCAGCGTTGCCATGAATACGGGGAACACCGGGGAGCTGTTTTTT.

In its sample, this clonotype was seen a few times. CDR3 loop: CASRAGTSGSSYNEQFF. The CDR3 nucleotides read TGTGCCAGCAGGGCCGGGACTAGCGGGAGCTCCTACAATGAGCAGTTCTTC. The chain is built from TRBV12-3 or TRBV12-4 and TRBJ2-1; 14 bases fit TRBD2. Losses at the gene ends were 6 bases for V and 0 bases for J; bases not matched to a gene: 4. There are 17 residues in the CDR3.

This clonotype appeared once. V usage is TRBV7-8 and J usage is TRBJ2-5; the match to TRBD2 covers 12 bases. CDR1 is SGHVS and CDR2 is FQNEAQ in the germline V gene. V was pared by 5 bases and J by 0 bases, with 4 bases of the junction left unmatched. The CDR3 spans 16 residues. In DNA form, the CDR3 reads TGTGCCAGCAGCGTCCGACTAGCGGGAGACCAAGAGACCCAGTACTTC. Translated, it gives CASSVRLAGDQETQYF.

J is TRBJ2-7 and V is TRBV18; D remains ambiguous. The CDR3 loop spans 13 amino acids. V lost 5 bases and J 3 bases, leaving 11 bases between the germline ends. CDR1 and CDR2 from the germline V gene are KGHSH and LQKENI. The CDR3 sequence: CASSTGSNYEQYF. The CDR3 DNA sequence: TGTGCCAGCTCAACCGGATCCAACTACGAGCAGTACTTC.

This clonotype has just a few counts. V is TRBV29-1 and J is TRBJ2-7; D is undetermined. The CDR3 has 14 residues. Germline CDR1 SQVTM, CDR2 ANQGSEA. Trimming took off 4 bases at V and 4 bases at J, with 17 bases between the two ends. For the CDR3, the DNA is TGCAGCGTTGTCCGCTTAGGGATGGGTTACGAGCAGTACTTC. Residues: CSVVRLGMGYEQYF.

A few counts support this clonotype. The rearrangement joins TRBV6-5 to TRBJ2-3; TRBD1 agrees at 10 bases. Germline V CDR1 and CDR2: MNHEY, SVGAGI. The J segment lost 4 bases and the V segment lost 2 bases, leaving 3 bases of the junction unmatched. CDR3 length equals 15 residues. The CDR3 here is CASSYPGTGADTQYF. CDR3 nucleotides: TGTGCCAGCAGTTACCCCGGGACAGGGGCAGATACGCAGTATTTT.

The chain is built from TRBV5-1 and TRBJ2-7, with 10 bases matching TRBD2. Germline values: CDR1 SGHRS, CDR2 YFSETQ. V shed 4 bases, J shed 5 bases, and the junction held 6 bases outside the gene matches. This CDR3 comprises 14 residues. The CDR3 loop reads CASSPRTSGDEQYF. The DNA of the CDR3 is TGCGCCAGCAGCCCCCGGACTAGCGGCGACGAGCAGTACTTC.

This clonotype was seen a handful of times. The DNA for the CDR3 is TGTGCCAGCAGCTTGGTTAACAGCTACTACGAGCAGTACTTC. Protein sequence: CASSLVNSYYEQYF. This chain links TRBV7-9 with TRBJ2-7; D gene unclear. Per germline, CDR1 SEHNR and CDR2 FQNEAQ (reference sequence). Between the trimmed V and J ends, which lost 3 bases and 3 bases, there was a span of 12 bases. This CDR3 has 14 amino acids.

This clonotype was detected only a few times. The chain couples TRBV7-6 to TRBJ1-4, with 9 bases matching TRBD1. Germline CDR1 is SGHVS and CDR2 is FNYEAQ. Unmatched junction bases numbered 18, after V lost 5 bases and J lost 8 bases. The CDR3 has 18 residues. The CDR3 region has the DNA TGTGCCAGCAGCCCATTTGTGTTCCTTCCGGGACAGGGAGAAAAACTGTTTTTT. It codes for CASSPFVFLPGQGEKLFF.

The genes are TRBV4-1 and TRBJ2-3; 7 nucleotides agree with TRBD2. The ends lost 2 bases at V and 0 bases at J; junction bases unmatched: 17. This CDR3 has 20 residues. Looked up from germline, CDR1 is MGHRA and CDR2 is YSYEKL. The CDR3 is CASSQWRMLAEAFSTDTQYF. The DNA of the CDR3 is TGCGCCAGCAGCCAATGGCGCATGCTAGCGGAGGCTTTTAGCACAGATACGCAGTATTTT.

The chain uses TRBV11-2 and TRBJ2-5; 8 bases line up with TRBD2. V lost 1 base and J lost 5; bases outside the gene matches: 6. Germline V gene sequence: CDR1 SGHAT, CDR2 FQNNGV. The CDR3 sequence is 15 residues long. CDR3 protein: CASSLVVSGIETQYF. Here the CDR3 DNA reads TGTGCCAGCAGCTTAGTTGTTAGCGGGATTGAGACCCAGTACTTC.

This clonotype was observed a few times. The chain joins TRBV12-3 or TRBV12-4 to TRBJ2-7; D unclear. The CDR3 length is 16 residues. V was clipped by 3 bases and J by 1 base, with 16 bases between them. The CDR3 region has the DNA TGTGCCAGCAGTTTCTGGACCGACCCCCCGTCCTACGAGCAGTACTTC. Protein sequence: CASSFWTDPPSYEQYF.

This chain connects TRBV20-1 to TRBJ1-5; D might be TRBD1 (6 bases). This CDR3 comprises 13 residues. The V end lost 3 bases, the J end lost 6 bases, and 12 bases lay between the germline ends. Per the germline V gene, CDR1 is DFQATT and CDR2 is SNEGSKA (reference sequence). The CDR3 protein is CSARIQGSQPQHF. The DNA of the CDR3 is TGCAGTGCTAGGATACAGGGTAGTCAGCCCCAGCATTTT.

The chain has TRBV9 and TRBJ2-5; 9 bases match TRBD1. CDR3 size: 16 residues. J gave up 5 bases and V 5 bases, and 13 bases lay outside the gene matches. The V gene's germline CDR1 is SGDLS and CDR2 YYNGEE. CDR3 protein: CASSYQQGAPVETQYF. The CDR3, as DNA: TGTGCCAGCAGTTATCAACAGGGGGCTCCTGTGGAGACCCAGTACTTC.

This clonotype was picked up many times. The chain couples TRBV5-1 to TRBJ2-3, with a tentative D call TRBD2 (6 bases). V lost 0 bases and J 5 bases, leaving 10 bases between the germline ends. CDR3 length equals 14 residues. Germline V gene lookup returns CDR1 SGHRS and CDR2 YFSETQ. The CDR3 reads CASSLGGVGDTQYF. In DNA form, the CDR3 reads TGCGCCAGCAGCTTGGGCGGGGTTGGAGATACGCAGTATTTT.

V is TRBV11-2 and J is TRBJ2-1; no clear D gene. The germline V and J ends were trimmed by 1 base and 0 bases, with 10 bases remaining between them. Germline values: CDR1 SGHAT, CDR2 FQNNGV. This CDR3 has 16 amino acids. The CDR3 spells CASSLVPVVSYNEQFF. CDR3 in DNA: TGTGCCAGCAGCTTAGTTCCAGTAGTCTCCTACAATGAGCAGTTCTTC.

In this sample, this clonotype turned up a few times. The chain couples TRBV29-1 to TRBJ1-1, with D perhaps matching TRBD1 (6 bases). CDR1 and CDR2 from the germline V gene are SQVTM and ANQGSEA. Trimming removed 7 bases from V and 7 bases from J, with 19 bases in between. The CDR3 is made up of 13 amino acids. The CDR3 DNA is TGCAGCGCTGAGGGGGGGCGCGGATATGAAGCTTTCTTT. Amino acid sequence: CSAEGGRGYEAFF.

This chain uses TRBV6-2 or TRBV6-3 with TRBJ2-2, with 15 bases lining up with TRBD2. The germline gives CDR1 MNHEY, CDR2 SVGEGT. The CDR3 totals 20 residues. V lost 7 bases and J lost 4; bases outside the gene matches: 16. CDR3 sequence (DNA): TGTGCCAGCACCCCGGGACTAGCGGGAGGCTTAGCTATCCCCACCGGGGAGCTGTTTTTT. It encodes CASTPGLAGGLAIPTGELFF.

The gene calls are TRBV12-3 or TRBV12-4 and TRBJ2-3; D call uncertain. Trimming took 2 bases from V and 2 from J, leaving 8 bases between them. The CDR3 sequence is 14 residues long. Written as DNA, the CDR3 is TGTGCCAGCAGTTTAAACTCCGCCACAGATACGCAGTATTTT. Translating gives CASSLNSATDTQYF.

This clonotype was detected a few times. The chain has TRBV5-6 and TRBJ2-1; D is perhaps TRBD1 (5 bases). V was trimmed by 4 bases and J by 0 bases, leaving 20 bases between them. Germline V gene data show CDR1 as SGHDT and CDR2 as YYEEEE. CDR3 length equals 18 residues. CDR3 in DNA: TGTGCCAGCAGCCTCGGCAGGGCACTCGAGAGCTCCTACAATGAGCAGTTCTTC. Protein sequence: CASSLGRALESSYNEQFF.

This clonotype has just one count. The genes are TRBV12-3 or TRBV12-4 and TRBJ2-1; 14 nucleotides agree with TRBD2. The J segment lost 2 bases and the V segment lost 3 bases, leaving 6 bases of the junction unmatched. CDR3 length: 18 residues. The CDR3 is CASSLRLAGGYPYNEQFF. The CDR3 DNA is TGTGCCAGCAGTTTGAGACTAGCGGGAGGGTACCCCTACAATGAGCAGTTCTTC.

The chain uses TRBV2 and TRBJ2-3, with a possible D match to TRBD1 (6 bases). V lost 6 bases and J 6 bases, leaving 13 bases between the germline ends. CDR3 length equals 13 residues. Germline-derived CDR1 and CDR2 are SNHLY and FYNNEI. The CDR3 DNA reads TGTGCCAGCAGGGACAGCCGCCGGGATACGCAGTATTTT. It yields the protein CASRDSRRDTQYF. Combining the CDR3 with reference TRBV2 and TRBJ2-3 gives the whole variable domain EPEVTQTPSHQVTQMGQEVILRCVPISNHLYFYWYRQILGQKVEFLVSFYNNEISEKSEIFDDQFSVERPDGSNFTLKIRSTKLEDSAMYFCASRDSRRDTQYFGPGTRLTVL.

V and J are TRBV27 and TRBJ1-1; possibly TRBD1 for D (6 bases). V shed 9 bases and J shed 3 bases, with 20 bases lying between them. The CDR3 totals 15 residues. Per germline, CDR1 MNHEY and CDR2 SMNVEV (reference sequence). The CDR3 DNA reads TGTGCCAGGCGTTTTCATCTCAGGGGTTACACTGAAGCTTTCTTT. This encodes CARRFHLRGYTEAFF.

This clonotype occurred a few times. The chain recombines TRBV6-1 with TRBJ2-1, with 12 nucleotides matching TRBD2. The CDR3 covers 18 residues. Germline V gene lookup returns CDR1 MNHNS and CDR2 SASEGT. Unmatched junction bases numbered 6, after V lost 1 base and J lost 2 bases. The CDR3 reads CASSEGASGRAPYNEQFF. CDR3 nucleotides: TGTGCCAGCAGTGAAGGGGCTAGCGGGAGGGCCCCCTACAATGAGCAGTTCTTC.

This chain joins TRBV7-2 and TRBJ1-5; D gene ambiguous. There are 12 residues in the CDR3. Germline V gene sequence: CDR1 SGHTA, CDR2 FQGNSA. V was cut by 5 bases and J by 3 bases, with 5 bases left in between. CDR3 protein: CASSRINQPQHF. CDR3 in DNA: TGTGCCAGCAGCCGGATCAATCAGCCCCAGCATTTT.

The V and J genes are TRBV9 and TRBJ2-3, with D unresolved. The germline V gene encodes CDR1 SGDLS and CDR2 YYNGEE. The CDR3 extends over 13 amino acids. The ends were cut back, 3 bases at V and 2 bases at J, with 7 bases in the middle. DNA of the CDR3: TGTGCCAGCAGCGGTATCCCCACAGATACGCAGTATTTT. Amino acids: CASSGIPTDTQYF.